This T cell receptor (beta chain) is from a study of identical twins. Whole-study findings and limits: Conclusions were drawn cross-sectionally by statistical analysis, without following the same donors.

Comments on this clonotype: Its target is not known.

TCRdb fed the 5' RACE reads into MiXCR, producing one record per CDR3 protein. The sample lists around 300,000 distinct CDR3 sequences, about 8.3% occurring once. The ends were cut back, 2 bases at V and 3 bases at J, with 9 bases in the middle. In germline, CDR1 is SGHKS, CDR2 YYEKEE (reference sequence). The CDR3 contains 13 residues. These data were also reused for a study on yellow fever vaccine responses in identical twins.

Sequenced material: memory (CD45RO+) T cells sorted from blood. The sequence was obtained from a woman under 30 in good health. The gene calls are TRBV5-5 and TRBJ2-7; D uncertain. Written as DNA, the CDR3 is TGTGCCAGCAGCTTAAGAGGAGTCTACGAGCAGTACTTC. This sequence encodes CASSLRGVYEQYF.